The present T cell receptor (beta chain) was sequenced within a study of cytotoxic CD8 clonotypes in ibrutinib-treated CLL. Profiled with immunoSEQ multiplex PCR; TCRdb holds only in-frame clones, not every one. This sample has over 40,000 clones; approximately 87% occur once, and the top ten carry 20%. V gave up 4 bases and J gave up 2 bases, with 6 bases separating them. The CDR3 loop spans 12 amino acids. CDR1 MDHEN and CDR2 SYDVKM come from the germline V gene. The receptor was derived from a human donor with chronic lymphocytic leukemia. The sequencing used PBMCs, collected after 24 months of ibrutinib treatment. This rearrangement joins TRBV28 to TRBJ2-7; D is possibly TRBD1 (5 bases). The CDR3 nucleotides read TGTGCCAGCAGTTCAGGGACCTACGAGCAGTACTTC. It specifies CASSSGTYEQYF.